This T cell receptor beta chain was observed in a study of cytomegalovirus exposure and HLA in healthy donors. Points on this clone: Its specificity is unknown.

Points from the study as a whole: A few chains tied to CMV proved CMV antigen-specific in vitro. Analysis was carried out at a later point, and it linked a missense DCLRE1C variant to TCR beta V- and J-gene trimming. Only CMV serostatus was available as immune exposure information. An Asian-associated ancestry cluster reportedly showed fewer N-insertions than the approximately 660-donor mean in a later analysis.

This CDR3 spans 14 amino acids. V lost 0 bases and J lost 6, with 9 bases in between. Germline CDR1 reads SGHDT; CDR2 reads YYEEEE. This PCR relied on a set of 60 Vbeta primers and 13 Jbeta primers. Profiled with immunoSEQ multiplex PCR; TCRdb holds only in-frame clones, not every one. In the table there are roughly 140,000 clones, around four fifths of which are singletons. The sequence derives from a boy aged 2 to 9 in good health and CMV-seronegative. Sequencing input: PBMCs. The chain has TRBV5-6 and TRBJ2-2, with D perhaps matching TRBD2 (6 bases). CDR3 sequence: CASSLDPGAGELFF. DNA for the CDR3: TGTGCCAGCAGCTTGGATCCGGGGGCCGGGGAGCTGTTTTTT.